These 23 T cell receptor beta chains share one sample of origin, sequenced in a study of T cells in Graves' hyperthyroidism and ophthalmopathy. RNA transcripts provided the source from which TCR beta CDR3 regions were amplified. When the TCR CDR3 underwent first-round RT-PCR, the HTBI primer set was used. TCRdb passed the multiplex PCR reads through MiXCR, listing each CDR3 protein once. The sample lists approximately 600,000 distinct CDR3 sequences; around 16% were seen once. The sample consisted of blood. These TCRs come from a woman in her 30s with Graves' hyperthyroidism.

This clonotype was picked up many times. As DNA, the CDR3 is TGTGCCAGCAGTGGCGGCTCAGCTTACAATGAGCAGTTCTTC. The encoded protein is CASSGGSAYNEQFF. This chain uses TRBV6-1 with TRBJ2-1; no firm D call. Germline V gene lookup returns CDR1 MNHNS and CDR2 SASEGT. This CDR3 is 14 amino acids long. With 4 bases removed from V and 4 bases from J, the gap between germline ends came to 11 bases.

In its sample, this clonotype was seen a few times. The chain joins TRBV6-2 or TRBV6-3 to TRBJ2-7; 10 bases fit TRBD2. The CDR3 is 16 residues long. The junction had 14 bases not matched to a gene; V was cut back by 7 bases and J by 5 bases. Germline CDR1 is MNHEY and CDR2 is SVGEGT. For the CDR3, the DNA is TGTGCCAGCACCCCACCGATCGGTAGCGGGAGGCACGAGCAGTACTTC. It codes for CASTPPIGSGRHEQYF.

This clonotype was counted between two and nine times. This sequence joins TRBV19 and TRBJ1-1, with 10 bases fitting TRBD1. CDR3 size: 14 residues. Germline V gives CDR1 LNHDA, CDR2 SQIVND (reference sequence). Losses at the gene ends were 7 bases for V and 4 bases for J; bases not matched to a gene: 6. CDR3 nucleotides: TGTGCCAGTACCGCGGACAGGGGGAGCACTGAAGCTTTCTTT. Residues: CASTADRGSTEAFF.

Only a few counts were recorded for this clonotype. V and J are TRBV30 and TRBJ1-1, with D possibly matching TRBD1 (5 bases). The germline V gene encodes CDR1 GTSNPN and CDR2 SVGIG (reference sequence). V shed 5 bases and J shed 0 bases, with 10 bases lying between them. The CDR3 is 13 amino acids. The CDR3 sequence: CAWGQQLNTEAFF. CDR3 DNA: TGTGCCTGGGGACAACAGTTGAACACTGAAGCTTTCTTT.

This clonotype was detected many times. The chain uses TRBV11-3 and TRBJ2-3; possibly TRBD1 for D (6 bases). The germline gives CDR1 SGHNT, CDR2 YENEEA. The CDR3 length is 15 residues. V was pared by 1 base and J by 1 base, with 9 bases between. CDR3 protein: CASSLVTGGTDTQYF. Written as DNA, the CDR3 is TGTGCCAGCAGCTTAGTGACAGGAGGCACAGATACGCAGTATTTT.

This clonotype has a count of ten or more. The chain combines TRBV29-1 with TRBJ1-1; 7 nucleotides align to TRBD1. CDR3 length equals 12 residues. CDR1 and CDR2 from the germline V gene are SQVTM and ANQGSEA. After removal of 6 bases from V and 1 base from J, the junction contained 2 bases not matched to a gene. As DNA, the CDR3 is TGCAGCGTCCGACAGGGGAACACTGAAGCTTTCTTT. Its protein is CSVRQGNTEAFF.

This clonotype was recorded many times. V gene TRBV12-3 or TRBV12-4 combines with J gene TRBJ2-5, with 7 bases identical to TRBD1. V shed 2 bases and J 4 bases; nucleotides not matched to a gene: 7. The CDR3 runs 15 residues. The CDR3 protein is CASSLLGAGGETQYF. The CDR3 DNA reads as TGTGCCAGCAGTTTACTGGGGGCAGGGGGAGAGACCCAGTACTTC.

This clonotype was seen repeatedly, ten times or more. CDR3 sequence reads: CASSPGLYTEAFF. CDR3 DNA sequence: TGTGCCAGCAGCCCCGGACTGTACACTGAAGCTTTCTTT. The chain recombines TRBV11-2 with TRBJ1-1; D not resolved. Germline lookup yields CDR1 SGHAT and CDR2 FQNNGV. Trimming cost V 5 bases and J 3 bases, with 10 bases left between them. The CDR3 covers 13 residues.

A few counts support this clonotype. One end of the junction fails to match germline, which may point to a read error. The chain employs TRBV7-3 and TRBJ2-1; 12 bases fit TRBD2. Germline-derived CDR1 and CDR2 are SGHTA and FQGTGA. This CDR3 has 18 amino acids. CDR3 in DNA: TGTGCCAGCAGCTTAAGGAGTCTAGCGGGAGGGCCCTACAATGAGCGGTTCTTC. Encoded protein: CASSLRSLAGGPYNERFF.

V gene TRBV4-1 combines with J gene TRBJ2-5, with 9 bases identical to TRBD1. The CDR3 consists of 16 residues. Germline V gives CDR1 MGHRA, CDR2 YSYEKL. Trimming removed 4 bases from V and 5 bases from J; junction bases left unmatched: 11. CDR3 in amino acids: CASSLARTGTGETQYF. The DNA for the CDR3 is TGCGCCAGCAGCCTAGCCCGGACAGGGACAGGGGAGACCCAGTACTTC.

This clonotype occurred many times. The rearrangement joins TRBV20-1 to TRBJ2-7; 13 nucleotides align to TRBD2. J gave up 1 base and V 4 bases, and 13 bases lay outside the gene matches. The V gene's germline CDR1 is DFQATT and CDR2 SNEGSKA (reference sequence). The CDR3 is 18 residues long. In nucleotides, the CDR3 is TGCAGTGCTACCTTAGCCACCGGGACTAGCGGGGATTCCTACGAGCAGTACTTC. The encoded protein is CSATLATGTSGDSYEQYF.

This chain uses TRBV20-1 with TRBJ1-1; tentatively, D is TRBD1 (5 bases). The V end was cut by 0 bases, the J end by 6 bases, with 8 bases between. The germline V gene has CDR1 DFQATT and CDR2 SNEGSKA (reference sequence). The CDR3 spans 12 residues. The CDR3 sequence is CSARDLTAEAFF. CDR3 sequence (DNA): TGCAGTGCTAGAGATCTGACAGCTGAAGCTTTCTTT.

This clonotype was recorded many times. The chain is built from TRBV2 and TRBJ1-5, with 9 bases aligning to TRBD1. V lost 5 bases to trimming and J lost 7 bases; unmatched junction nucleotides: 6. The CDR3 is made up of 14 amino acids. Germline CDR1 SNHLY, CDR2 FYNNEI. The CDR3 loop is CASSSGTGRQPQHF. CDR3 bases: TGTGCCAGCAGTTCCGGGACAGGGAGACAGCCCCAGCATTTT.

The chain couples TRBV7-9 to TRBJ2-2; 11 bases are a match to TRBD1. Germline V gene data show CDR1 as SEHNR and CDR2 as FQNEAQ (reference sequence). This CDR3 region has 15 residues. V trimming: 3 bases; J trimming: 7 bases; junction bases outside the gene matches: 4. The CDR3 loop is CASSLDRGLGGELFF. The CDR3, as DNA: TGTGCCAGCAGCTTGGACAGGGGGCTCGGCGGGGAGCTGTTTTTT.

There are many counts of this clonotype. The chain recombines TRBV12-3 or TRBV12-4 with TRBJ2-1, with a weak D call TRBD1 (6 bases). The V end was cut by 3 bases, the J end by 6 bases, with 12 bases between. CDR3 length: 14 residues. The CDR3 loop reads CASSLQGSGNEQFF. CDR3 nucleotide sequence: TGTGCCAGCAGTTTGCAGGGGTCAGGCAATGAGCAGTTCTTC.

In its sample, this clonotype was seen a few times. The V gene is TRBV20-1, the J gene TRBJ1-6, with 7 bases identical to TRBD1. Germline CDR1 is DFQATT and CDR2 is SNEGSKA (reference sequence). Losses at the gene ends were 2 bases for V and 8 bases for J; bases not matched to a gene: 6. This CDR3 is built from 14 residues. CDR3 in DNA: TGCAGTGCTAGATCGGACAGGCTGCATTCACCCCTCCACTTT. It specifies CSARSDRLHSPLHF.

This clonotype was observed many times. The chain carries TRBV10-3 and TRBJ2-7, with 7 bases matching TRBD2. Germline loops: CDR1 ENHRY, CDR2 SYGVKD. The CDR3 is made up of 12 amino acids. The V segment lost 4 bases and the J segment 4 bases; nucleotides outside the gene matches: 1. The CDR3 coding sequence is TGTGCCATCAGTGGGGGACTATACGAGCAGTACTTC. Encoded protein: CAISGGLYEQYF.

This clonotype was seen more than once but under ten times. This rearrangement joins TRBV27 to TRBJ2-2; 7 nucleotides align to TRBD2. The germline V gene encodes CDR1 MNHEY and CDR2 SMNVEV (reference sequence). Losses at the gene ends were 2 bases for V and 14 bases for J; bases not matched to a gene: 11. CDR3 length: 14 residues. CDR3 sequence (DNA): TGTGCCAGCAGTTTACTAGCGGCCGGTCGGGTACTGTTTTTT. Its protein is CASSLLAAGRVLFF.

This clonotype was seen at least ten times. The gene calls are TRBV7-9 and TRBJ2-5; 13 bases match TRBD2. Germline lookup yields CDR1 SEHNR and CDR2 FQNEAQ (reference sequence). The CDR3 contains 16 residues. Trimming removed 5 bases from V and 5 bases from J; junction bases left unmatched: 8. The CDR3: CASSPRTSGRGETQYF. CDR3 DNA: TGTGCCAGCAGCCCTCGGACTAGCGGGAGAGGGGAGACCCAGTACTTC.

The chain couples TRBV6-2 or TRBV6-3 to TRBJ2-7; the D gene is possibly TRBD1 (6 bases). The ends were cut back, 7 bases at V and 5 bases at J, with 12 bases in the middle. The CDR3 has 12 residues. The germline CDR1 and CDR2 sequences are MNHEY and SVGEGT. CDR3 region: CASKNRVHEQYF. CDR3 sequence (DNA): TGTGCCAGCAAAAACAGGGTCCACGAGCAGTACTTC.

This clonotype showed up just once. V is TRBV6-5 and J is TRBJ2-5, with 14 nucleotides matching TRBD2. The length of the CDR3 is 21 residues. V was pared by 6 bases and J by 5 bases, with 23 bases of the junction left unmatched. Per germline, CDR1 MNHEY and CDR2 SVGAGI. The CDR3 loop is CASSSTPGLAGEGGTRETQYF. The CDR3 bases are TGTGCCAGCAGCTCTACTCCGGGACTAGCGGGAGAGGGGGGAACAAGGGAGACCCAGTACTTC.

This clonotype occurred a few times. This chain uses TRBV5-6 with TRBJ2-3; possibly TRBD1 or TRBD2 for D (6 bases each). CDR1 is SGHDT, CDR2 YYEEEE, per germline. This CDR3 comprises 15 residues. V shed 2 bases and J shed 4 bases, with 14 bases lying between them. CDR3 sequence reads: CASSFSRGRPDTQYF. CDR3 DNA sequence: TGTGCCAGCAGCTTTAGTCGGGGGCGCCCAGATACGCAGTATTTT.

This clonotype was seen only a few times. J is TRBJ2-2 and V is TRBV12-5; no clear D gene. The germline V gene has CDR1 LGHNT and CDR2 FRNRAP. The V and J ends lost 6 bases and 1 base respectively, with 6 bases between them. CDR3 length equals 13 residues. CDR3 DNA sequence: TGTGCTAGTGGCCTAATGAACACCGGGGAGCTGTTTTTT. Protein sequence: CASGLMNTGELFF.